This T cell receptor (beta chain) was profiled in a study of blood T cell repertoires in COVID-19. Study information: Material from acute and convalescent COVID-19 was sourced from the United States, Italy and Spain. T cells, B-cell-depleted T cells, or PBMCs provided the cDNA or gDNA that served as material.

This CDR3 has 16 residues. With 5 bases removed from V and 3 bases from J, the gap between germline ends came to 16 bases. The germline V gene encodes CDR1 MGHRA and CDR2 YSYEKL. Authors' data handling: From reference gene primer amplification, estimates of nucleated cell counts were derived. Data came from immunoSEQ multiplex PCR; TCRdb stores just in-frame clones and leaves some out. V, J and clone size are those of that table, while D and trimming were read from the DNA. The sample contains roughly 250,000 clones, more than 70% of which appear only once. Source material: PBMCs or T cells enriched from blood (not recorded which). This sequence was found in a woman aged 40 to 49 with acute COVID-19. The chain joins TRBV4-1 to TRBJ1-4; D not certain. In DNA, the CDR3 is TGCGCCAGCAGCAGAAGTGGTACAGCCTCTAATGAAAAACTGTTTTTT. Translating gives CASSRSGTASNEKLFF.